This T cell receptor beta chain came from a study of CXCR3-negative and CXCR3-positive naive CD8 T cells. Study-level results: Surface CD5 matched across naive subsets, and TRB CDR3 properties served to infer TCR strength. Both naive subsets, CXCR3-negative and CXCR3-positive, displayed similar TRBV-TRBJ usage, unlike memory cells.

The length of the CDR3 is 20 residues. The germline gives CDR1 SGHNT, CDR2 YYREEE (reference sequence). As concerns this clonotype: Its cognate antigen is unknown.

Researchers sorted 250,000 to 350,000 cells of each CD8+ T cell subset in triplicate. UMI-tagged TRB cDNA libraries were built via 5' RACE. TCRdb processed the 5' RACE reads again and assigns one entry to each CDR3 protein, with no DNA. The sample holds approximately 49,000 distinct CDR3 sequences. The sample consisted of memory CD8+ T cells from blood. This receptor was taken from a human donor in good health. Some clones in this sample may be carry-over from other donors' samples. V and J are TRBV5-4 and TRBJ2-1; TCRdb calls TRBD1, which cannot be checked without DNA. The CDR3 loop is CASSLQAVGQPVSGVNEQFF.